This entry lists 10 T cell receptor beta chains sequenced from one sample in a study of control samples from healthy donors and cancer patients (TCRdb year 2020). Libraries were made using the immunoSEQ multiplex PCR assay. Held by TCRdb, this immuneACCESS table contains in-frame sequences only and omits some clones. Under half of the omission traces to an unresolved V gene where checked; the cause of the rest is unknown. In this sample the table shows approximately 190,000 clones, over 80% of which occur a single time. The ten largest clonotypes hold about 1.7% of the sample. The specimen sequenced was blood. These receptors were obtained from a man aged 25 to 40 in good health.

The chain combines TRBV19 with TRBJ1-3; D uncertain. V was shortened by 5 bases and J by 4 bases, with 12 bases between the two germline ends. The CDR3 has 14 amino acids. From germline, CDR1 is LNHDA and CDR2 SQIVND (reference sequence). This CDR3 is CASSPKVSGNTIYF. As DNA, the CDR3 is TGTGCCAGTAGTCCTAAGGTCTCCGGAAACACCATATATTTT.

This CDR3 reads CASSLNGQGSTEAFF. The CDR3 region has the DNA TGTGCCAGCAGCTTAAACGGACAGGGGAGCACTGAAGCTTTCTTT. This rearrangement joins TRBV7-9 to TRBJ1-1, with TRBD1 identical over 9 bases. CDR3 size: 15 residues. The junction had 5 bases not matched to a gene; V was cut back by 2 bases and J by 4 bases. The V gene's germline CDR1 is SEHNR and CDR2 FQNEAQ (reference sequence).

This clone was detected only once. The genes are TRBV24-1 and TRBJ2-2; D remains unclear. Germline V CDR1 and CDR2: KGHDR, SFDVKD. V dropped 6 bases and J dropped 1 base, with 11 bases sitting between them. This CDR3 has 15 residues. The CDR3 loop reads CATSSVRKNTGELFF. The CDR3 DNA reads TGTGCCACCAGTTCAGTAAGGAAGAACACCGGGGAGCTGTTTTTT.

The chain couples TRBV11-3 to TRBJ2-2; possibly TRBD1 or TRBD2 for D (5 bases each). This CDR3 is 16 amino acids long. The V end was cut by 0 bases, the J end by 5 bases, with 13 bases between. Germline V gene lookup returns CDR1 SGHNT and CDR2 YENEEA. CDR3: CASSLEYGAGTGELFF. The CDR3 coding sequence is TGTGCCAGCAGCTTAGAGTACGGGGCTGGAACCGGGGAGCTGTTTTTT.

The count of this clone is one. V and J are TRBV5-1 and TRBJ1-4; maybe TRBD1 (5 bases). The CDR3 is 14 amino acids. CDR1 and CDR2 from the germline V gene are SGHRS and YFSETQ. V was clipped by 4 bases and J by 5 bases, with 12 bases between them. CDR3 DNA: TGCGCCAGCAGCACGGGACGAGGGAATGAAAAACTGTTTTTT. Amino acids: CASSTGRGNEKLFF.

The rearrangement links TRBV7-3 to TRBJ1-1, with 8 bases lining up with TRBD1. CDR3 length: 12 residues. Germline V gene sequence: CDR1 SGHTA, CDR2 FQGTGA. J was trimmed by 7 bases and V by 2 bases; bases with no gene match: 0. CDR3: CASSLGQGEAFF. CDR3 nucleotides: TGTGCCAGCAGCTTAGGACAGGGTGAAGCTTTCTTT.

This rearrangement joins TRBV30 to TRBJ1-2; D is ambiguous. V was trimmed by 2 bases and J by 7 bases, leaving 11 bases between them. This CDR3 region has 12 residues. Per germline, CDR1 GTSNPN and CDR2 SVGIG (reference sequence). CDR3 region: CAWSLHSGGYTF. CDR3 in DNA: TGTGCCTGGAGTCTACACTCCGGTGGCTACACCTTC.

The chain recombines TRBV29-1 with TRBJ2-1, with unresolved D. The germline V gene has CDR1 SQVTM and CDR2 ANQGSEA. CDR3 length: 11 residues. With 5 bases removed from V and 4 bases from J, the gap between germline ends came to 6 bases. The CDR3 DNA is TGCAGCGTTCGAGGTTACAATGAGCAGTTCTTC. Residues: CSVRGYNEQFF.

The V gene is TRBV21-1, the J gene TRBJ2-7. TRBV21-1 is an annotated pseudogene. The CDR3 runs 15 residues. CDR3 coding DNA: TGTGCCAGCAGAGGGACGGACCCCAGCTCCTACGAGCAGTACTTC. It yields the protein CASRGTDPSSYEQYF.

The chain couples TRBV7-9 to TRBJ1-1, with D unclear. Germline CDR1 reads SEHNR; CDR2 reads FQNEAQ (reference sequence). The CDR3 runs to 11 residues. Deletions cut 6 bases from V and 0 bases from J, with 2 bases between. The CDR3 loop is CASRVNTEAFF. Written as DNA, the CDR3 is TGTGCCAGCAGAGTGAACACTGAAGCTTTCTTT.